The T cell receptor (beta chain) described here comes from a study of T cells in Graves' hyperthyroidism and ophthalmopathy. TCR beta CDR3 regions were amplified from RNA transcripts. An initial round of RT-PCR targeting the TCR CDR3 relied on the HTBI primer set. Via MiXCR, TCRdb re-called the multiplex PCR reads, giving one row per CDR3 protein. The sample has hundreds of thousands of distinct CDR3 sequences, 35% to 40% seen once. CDR3 length: 14 residues. Germline loops: CDR1 SGHDN, CDR2 FVKESK. The junction had 5 bases not matched to a gene; V was cut back by 6 bases and J by 4 bases. The rearrangement links TRBV14 to TRBJ1-1; 10 bases agree with TRBD1. The TCR was taken from a man in his late teens or twenties with Graves' hyperthyroidism. Sequencing was done on a sample of blood. The CDR3 DNA reads as TGTGCCAGCAGACGATGGACAGGGGGCACTGAAGCTTTCTTT. Protein: CASRRWTGGTEAFF.